The rows below give T cell receptor beta chains drawn from one sample of a study of shared clonotypes between healthy human individuals. Data came from immunoSEQ multiplex PCR; TCRdb stores just in-frame clones and leaves some out. The sample carries about 2,500,000 clones, approximately 94% recorded once. The sequenced sample consisted of naive CD4+ T cells sorted from blood. The receptors derive from a man younger than 35 in good health. The CDR3 runs from the conserved cysteine through the conserved F or W. The D gene is left open where the match is weak. Clone size is given for some rows only: seen once, a few or many times, or a class if the clone is expanded.

D: -
J: TRBJ1-4
V: TRBV30
size: -
CDR3: CAWSARGGAREKLFF
DNA: TGTGCCTGGAGTGCTCGCGGGGGGGCGAGGGAAAAACTGTTTTTT

D: TRBD1
J: TRBJ2-7
V: TRBV30
size: -
CDR3: CAWGGGTGGPYEQYF
DNA: TGTGCCTGGGGAGGGGGGACAGGCGGTCCCTACGAGCAGTACTTC

D: -
J: TRBJ1-2
V: TRBV6-5
size: -
CDR3: CASSSLQDSNYGYTF
DNA: TGTGCCAGCAGTTCCTTACAGGACTCTAACTATGGCTACACCTTC

D: -
J: TRBJ2-2
V: TRBV29-1
size: -
CDR3: CSVAAKMGLVAGELFF
DNA: TGCAGCGTCGCCGCGAAGATGGGACTTGTTGCCGGGGAGCTGTTTTTT

D: -
J: TRBJ1-2
V: TRBV2
size: -
CDR3: CASSERGLTNYGYTF
DNA: TGTGCCAGCAGTGAACGGGGCCTCACTAACTATGGCTACACCTTC

D: -
J: TRBJ2-1
V: TRBV18
size: -
CDR3: CASSTDPVGYNEQFF
DNA: TGTGCCAGCTCAACGGACCCAGTGGGTTACAATGAGCAGTTCTTC

D: TRBD1
J: TRBJ2-7
V: TRBV7-9
size: few
CDR3: CASSFGQAYEQYF
DNA: TGTGCCAGCAGCTTCGGACAGGCCTACGAGCAGTACTTC

D: -
J: TRBJ2-2
V: TRBV11-2
size: -
CDR3: CASSLELSNTGELFF
DNA: TGTGCCAGCAGCTTAGAACTTTCGAACACCGGGGAGCTGTTTTTT

D: TRBD2
J: TRBJ2-1
V: TRBV18
size: -
CDR3: CASSPPLLADYYNEQFF
DNA: TGTGCCAGCTCACCACCGCTACTAGCGGATTACTACAATGAGCAGTTCTTC

D: TRBD1
J: TRBJ1-1
V: TRBV18
size: few
CDR3: CASSPGTDEAFF
DNA: TGTGCCAGCTCACCAGGGACAGATGAAGCTTTCTTT

D: TRBD1
J: TRBJ1-2
V: TRBV28
size: -
CDR3: CASSPITGAYGYTF
DNA: TGTGCCAGCAGTCCAATAACAGGGGCCTATGGCTACACCTTC

D: -
J: TRBJ1-3
V: TRBV18
size: few
CDR3: CASSTIGQIGNTIYF
DNA: TGTGCCAGCTCCACGATCGGACAGATTGGAAACACCATATATTTT

D: -
J: TRBJ2-7
V: TRBV6-5
size: -
CDR3: CASSYSGGTSPDEQYF
DNA: TGTGCCAGCAGTTACTCGGGCGGGACATCTCCGGACGAGCAGTACTTC

D: -
J: TRBJ2-1
V: TRBV12-2
size: -
CDR3: CASRLADRAQEWQFF
DNA: TGTGCAAGTCGCTTAGCCGACAGGGCGCAGGAATGGCAGTTCTTC

D: TRBD1
J: TRBJ2-3
V: TRBV29-1
size: -
CDR3: CSIPKDRDITDTQYF
DNA: TGCAGCATACCCAAGGACAGGGATATTACAGATACGCAGTATTTT

D: -
J: TRBJ1-2
V: TRBV5-1
size: -
CDR3: CASSLGRDGYTF
DNA: TGCGCCAGCAGCTTGGGGAGGGACGGCTACACCTTC

D: -
J: TRBJ2-3
V: TRBV19
size: -
CDR3: CASSIEGGRDTQYF
DNA: TGTGCCAGTAGTATAGAAGGTGGGCGAGATACGCAGTATTTT

D: TRBD2
J: TRBJ2-7
V: TRBV28
size: -
CDR3: CASMASGGSPYEQYF
DNA: TGTGCCAGCATGGCTAGCGGGGGGTCACCCTACGAGCAGTACTTC

D: -
J: TRBJ1-3
V: TRBV12-5
size: -
CDR3: CASGTGPTGNTIYF
DNA: TGTGCTAGTGGGACCGGGCCCACTGGAAACACCATATATTTT

D: TRBD2
J: TRBJ2-1
V: TRBV30
size: -
CDR3: CAWRPGTSGKFSLYNEQFF
DNA: TGTGCCTGGAGACCCGGGACTAGCGGGAAGTTCTCGCTCTACAATGAGCAGTTCTTC

D: TRBD2
J: TRBJ2-3
V: TRBV5-4
size: -
CDR3: CASSLSGVSTDTQYF
DNA: TGTGCCAGCAGCTTGAGCGGGGTGAGCACAGATACGCAGTATTTT

D: -
J: TRBJ1-1
V: TRBV30
size: -
CDR3: CAWSLIMNTEAFF
DNA: TGTGCCTGGAGTTTAATCATGAACACTGAAGCTTTCTTT

D: -
J: TRBJ1-6
V: TRBV2
size: -
CDR3: CASSSERSPLHF
DNA: TGTGCCAGCAGTAGTGAACGATCACCCCTCCACTTT

D: TRBD1
J: TRBJ1-1
V: TRBV29-1
size: -
CDR3: CSVATGTGIPTEAFF
DNA: TGCAGCGTCGCGACCGGGACAGGGATACCCACTGAAGCTTTCTTT

D: -
J: TRBJ2-2
V: TRBV9
size: -
CDR3: CASSVAGRVNTGELFF
DNA: TGTGCCAGCAGCGTAGCGGGAAGGGTTAACACCGGGGAGCTGTTTTTT

D: -
J: TRBJ1-2
V: TRBV9
size: -
CDR3: CASSVDSQGYGYTF
DNA: TGTGCCAGCAGCGTCGATTCACAGGGTTATGGCTACACCTTC

D: -
J: TRBJ2-7
V: TRBV25-1
size: -
CDR3: CASRGPSTHEQYF
DNA: TGTGCCAGCAGAGGTCCTAGCACCCACGAGCAGTACTTC

D: TRBD1
J: TRBJ1-6
V: TRBV19
size: few
CDR3: CASSTPGQGNSPLHF
DNA: TGTGCCAGTAGTACCCCGGGACAGGGGAATTCACCCCTCCACTTT

D: TRBD1
J: TRBJ2-5
V: TRBV27
size: once
CDR3: CASSRTGPQETQYF
DNA: TGTGCCAGCAGCCGGACAGGGCCCCAAGAGACCCAGTACTTC